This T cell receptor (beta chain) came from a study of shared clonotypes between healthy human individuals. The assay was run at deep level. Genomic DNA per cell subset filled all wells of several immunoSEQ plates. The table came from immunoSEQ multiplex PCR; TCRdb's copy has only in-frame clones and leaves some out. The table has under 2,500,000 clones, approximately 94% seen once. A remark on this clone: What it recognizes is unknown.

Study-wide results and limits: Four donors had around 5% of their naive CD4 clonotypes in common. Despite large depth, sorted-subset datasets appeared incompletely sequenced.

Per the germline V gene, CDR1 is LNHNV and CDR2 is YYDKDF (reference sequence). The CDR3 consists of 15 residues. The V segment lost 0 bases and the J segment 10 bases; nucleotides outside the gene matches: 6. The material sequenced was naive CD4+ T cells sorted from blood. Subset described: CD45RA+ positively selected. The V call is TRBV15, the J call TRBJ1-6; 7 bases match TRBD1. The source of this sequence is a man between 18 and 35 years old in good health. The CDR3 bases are TGTGCCACCAGCAGAGATCTCACAGGGGCATCACCCCTCCACTTT. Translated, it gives CATSRDLTGASPLHF.